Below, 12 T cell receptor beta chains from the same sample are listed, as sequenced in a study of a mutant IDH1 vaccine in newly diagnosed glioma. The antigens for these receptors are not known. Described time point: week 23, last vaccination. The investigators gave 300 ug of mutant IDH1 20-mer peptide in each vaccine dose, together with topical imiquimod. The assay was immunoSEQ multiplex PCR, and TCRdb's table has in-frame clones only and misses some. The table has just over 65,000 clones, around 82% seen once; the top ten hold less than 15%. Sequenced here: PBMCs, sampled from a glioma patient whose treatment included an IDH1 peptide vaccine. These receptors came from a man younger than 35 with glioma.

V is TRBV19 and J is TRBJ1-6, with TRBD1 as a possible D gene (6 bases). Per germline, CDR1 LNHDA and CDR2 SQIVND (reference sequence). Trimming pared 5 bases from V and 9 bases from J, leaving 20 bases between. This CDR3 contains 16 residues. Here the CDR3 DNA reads TGTGCCAGTAGTCTAGGGCCCCAGGGGAGAAGTTCACCCCTCCACTTT. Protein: CASSLGPQGRSSPLHF.

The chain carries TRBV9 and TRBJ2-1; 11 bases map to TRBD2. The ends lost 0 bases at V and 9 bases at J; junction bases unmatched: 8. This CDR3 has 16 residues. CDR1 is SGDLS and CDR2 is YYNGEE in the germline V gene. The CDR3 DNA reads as TGTGCCAGCAGCGTAGTTGTAGCGGGGGGGATAGGTGAGCAGTTCTTC. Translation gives CASSVVVAGGIGEQFF.

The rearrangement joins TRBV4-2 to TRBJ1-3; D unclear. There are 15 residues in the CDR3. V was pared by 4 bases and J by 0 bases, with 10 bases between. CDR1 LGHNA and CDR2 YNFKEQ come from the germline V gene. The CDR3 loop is CASSPHWTSGNTIYF. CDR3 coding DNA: TGTGCCAGCAGCCCCCACTGGACCTCTGGAAACACCATATATTTT.

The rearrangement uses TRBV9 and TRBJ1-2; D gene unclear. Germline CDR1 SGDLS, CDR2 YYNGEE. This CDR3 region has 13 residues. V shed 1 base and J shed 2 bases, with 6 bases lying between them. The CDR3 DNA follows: TGTGCCAGCAGCGTAAATTGGAACTATGGCTACACCTTC. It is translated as CASSVNWNYGYTF. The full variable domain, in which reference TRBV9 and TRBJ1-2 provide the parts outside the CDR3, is DSGVTQTPKHLITATGQRVTLRCSPRSGDLSVYWYQQSLDQGLQFLIQYYNGEERAKGNILERFSAQQFPDLHSELNLSSLELGDSALYFCASSVNWNYGYTFGSGTRLTVV.

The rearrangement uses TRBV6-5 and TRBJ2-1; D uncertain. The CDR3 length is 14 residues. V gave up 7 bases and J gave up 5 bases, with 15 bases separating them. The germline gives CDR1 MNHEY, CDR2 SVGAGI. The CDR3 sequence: CASTPPTRHNEQFF. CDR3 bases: TGTGCCAGCACCCCCCCAACGCGGCACAATGAGCAGTTCTTC.

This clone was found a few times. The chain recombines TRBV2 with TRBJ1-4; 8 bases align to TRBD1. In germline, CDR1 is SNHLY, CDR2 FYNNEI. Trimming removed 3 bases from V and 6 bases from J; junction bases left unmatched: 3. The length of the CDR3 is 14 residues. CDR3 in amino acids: CASSETTGDEKLFF. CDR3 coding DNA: TGTGCCAGCAGTGAGACGACAGGGGATGAAAAACTGTTTTTT. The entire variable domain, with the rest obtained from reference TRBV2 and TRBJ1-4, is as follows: EPEVTQTPSHQVTQMGQEVILRCVPISNHLYFYWYRQILGQKVEFLVSFYNNEISEKSEIFDDQFSVERPDGSNFTLKIRSTKLEDSAMYFCASSETTGDEKLFFGSGTQLSVL.

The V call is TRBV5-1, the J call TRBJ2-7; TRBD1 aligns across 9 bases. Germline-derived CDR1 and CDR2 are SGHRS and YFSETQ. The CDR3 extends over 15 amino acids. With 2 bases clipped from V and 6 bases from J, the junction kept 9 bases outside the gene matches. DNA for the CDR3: TGCGCCAGCAGCTTAGGGGACAGGGATGAGGTCGAGCAGTACTTC. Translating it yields CASSLGDRDEVEQYF.

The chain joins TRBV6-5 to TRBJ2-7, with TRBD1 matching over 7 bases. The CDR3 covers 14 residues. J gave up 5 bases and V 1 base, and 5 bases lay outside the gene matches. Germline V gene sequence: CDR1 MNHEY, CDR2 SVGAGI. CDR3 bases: TGTGCCAGCAGTTACTTAGGGGGCCGCAACGAGCAGTACTTC. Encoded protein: CASSYLGGRNEQYF.

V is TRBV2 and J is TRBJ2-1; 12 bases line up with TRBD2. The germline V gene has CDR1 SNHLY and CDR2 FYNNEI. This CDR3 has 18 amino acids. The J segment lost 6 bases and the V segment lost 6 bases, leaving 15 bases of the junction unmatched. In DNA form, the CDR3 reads TGTGCCAGCAGCGACCCGGGACTAGCGGGTGGAGGGGCCAATGAGCAGTTCTTC. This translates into CASSDPGLAGGGANEQFF.

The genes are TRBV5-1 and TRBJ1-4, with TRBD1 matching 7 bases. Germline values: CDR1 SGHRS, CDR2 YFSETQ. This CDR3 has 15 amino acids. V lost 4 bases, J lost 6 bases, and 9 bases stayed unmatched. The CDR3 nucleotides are TGCGCCAGCAGCGTAGGGACAGCCATGGATGAAAAACTGTTTTTT. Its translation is CASSVGTAMDEKLFF.

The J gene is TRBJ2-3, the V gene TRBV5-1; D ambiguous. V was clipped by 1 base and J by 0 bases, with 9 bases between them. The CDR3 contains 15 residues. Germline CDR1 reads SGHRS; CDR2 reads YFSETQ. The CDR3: CASSLWVGSTDTQYF. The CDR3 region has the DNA TGCGCCAGCAGCTTGTGGGTCGGTAGCACAGATACGCAGTATTTT.

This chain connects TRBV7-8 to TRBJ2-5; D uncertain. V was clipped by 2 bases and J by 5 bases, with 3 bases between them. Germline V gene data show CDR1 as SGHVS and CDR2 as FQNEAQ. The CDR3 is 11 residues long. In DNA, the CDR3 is TGTGCCAGCAGCTTACTTGAGACCCAGTACTTC. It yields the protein CASSLLETQYF.